This T cell receptor (beta chain) was retrieved from a study of T cell responses to AZD1222 COVID-19 vaccine. Study conclusions and caveats: Recipients of two AZD1222 doses showed rising Spike-specific TCR breadth and depth. At baseline, seropositivity was found in only six AZD1222 recipients.

Method: immunoSEQ multiplex PCR; TCRdb's copy keeps in-frame clones and lacks some. The sample consists of about 110,000 clones, approximately 90% of them appearing once. Remarks on this clone: Its antigen is still unknown.

The sample consisted of peripheral blood, taken 28 days after the second AZD1222 dose. The TCR sequence derives from an adult who received the AZD1222 COVID-19 vaccine.

The CDR3 nucleotides read TGTGCCAGCAGCCTCCTTCAGGGGGCTCTTGGCTACACCTTC. Its translation is CASSLLQGALGYTF. V gene TRBV7-9 combines with J gene TRBJ1-2; 8 nucleotides line up with TRBD1. V shed 5 bases and J 7 bases; nucleotides not matched to a gene: 9. Germline V gene lookup returns CDR1 SEHNR and CDR2 FQNEAQ (reference sequence). The CDR3 loop spans 14 amino acids.